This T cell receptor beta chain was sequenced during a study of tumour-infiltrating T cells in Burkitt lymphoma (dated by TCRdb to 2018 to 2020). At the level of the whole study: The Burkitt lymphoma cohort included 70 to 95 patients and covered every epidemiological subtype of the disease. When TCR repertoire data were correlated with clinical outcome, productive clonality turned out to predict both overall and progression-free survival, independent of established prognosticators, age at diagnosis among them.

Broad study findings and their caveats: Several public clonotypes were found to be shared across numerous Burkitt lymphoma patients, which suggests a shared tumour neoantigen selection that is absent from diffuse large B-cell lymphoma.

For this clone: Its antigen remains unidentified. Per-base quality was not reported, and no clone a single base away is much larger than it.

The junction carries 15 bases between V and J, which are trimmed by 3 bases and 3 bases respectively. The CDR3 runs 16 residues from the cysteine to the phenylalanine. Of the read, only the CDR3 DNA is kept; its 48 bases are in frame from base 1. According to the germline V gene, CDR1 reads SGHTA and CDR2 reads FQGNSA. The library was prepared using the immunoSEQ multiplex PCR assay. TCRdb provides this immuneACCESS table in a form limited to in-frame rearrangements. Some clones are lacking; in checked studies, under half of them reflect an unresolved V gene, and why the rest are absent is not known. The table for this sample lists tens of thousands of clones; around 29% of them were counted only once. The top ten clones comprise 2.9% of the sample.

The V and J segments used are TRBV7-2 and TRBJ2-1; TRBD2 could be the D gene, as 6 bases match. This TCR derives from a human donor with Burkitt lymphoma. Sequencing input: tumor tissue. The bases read TGTGCCAGCAGCTTCTGGGGCGGGGTCGGCTACAATGAGCAGTTCTTC. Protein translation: CASSFWGGVGYNEQFF.